The 30 T cell receptor beta chains below all came from one sample that was sequenced in a study of blood T cell repertoires in COVID-19. The protocol was immunoSEQ multiplex PCR, while the TCRdb copy is restricted to in-frame clones and leaves out a portion. Among around 200,000 clones listed, 85% to 90% were seen once. Sequencing used peripheral blood. These receptors all stem from a man aged 18 to 35 with active or convalescent COVID-19.

The rearrangement links TRBV6-5 to TRBJ2-1; perhaps TRBD2 as D (7 bases). V gave up 6 bases and J gave up 7 bases, with 16 bases separating them. This CDR3 is 14 amino acids long. CDR1 is MNHEY and CDR2 is SVGAGI in the germline V gene. The CDR3 protein is CASSLPGGRNEQFF. The CDR3, as DNA: TGTGCCAGCAGCCTCCCGGGGGGCAGGAATGAGCAGTTCTTC.

The gene calls are TRBV2 and TRBJ2-1; TRBD2 agrees at 7 bases. The CDR3 is made up of 17 amino acids. Germline CDR1 and CDR2: SNHLY and FYNNEI. Germline trimming cut 7 bases from V and 0 bases from J; bases unmatched to any gene: 12. The CDR3 coding sequence is TGTGCCAGCACGGGCAGCGGGGCCCTGAGCTCCTACAATGAGCAGTTCTTC. This codes for CASTGSGALSSYNEQFF.

The rearrangement links TRBV19 to TRBJ2-6, with 8 bases aligning to TRBD1. The CDR3 is made up of 16 amino acids. Germline V gene data show CDR1 as LNHDA and CDR2 as SQIVND (reference sequence). V was pared by 6 bases and J by 2 bases, with 6 bases of the junction left unmatched. CDR3 sequence (DNA): TGTGCCAGTAGCTCTGACAGGGGTGCTGGGGCCAACGTCCTGACTTTC. This codes for CASSSDRGAGANVLTF.

This chain links TRBV4-2 with TRBJ1-2; maybe TRBD1 (5 bases). There are 20 residues in the CDR3. V lost 0 bases, J lost 4 bases, and 27 bases lay in between. Germline assignment: CDR1 LGHNA and CDR2 YNFKEQ. The CDR3 DNA reads as TGTGCCAGCAGCCAAGATATTCCGGGGGGGGATAGCCTTCTTAGCTATGGCTACACCTTC. The encoded protein is CASSQDIPGGDSLLSYGYTF.

This chain joins TRBV5-1 and TRBJ2-5, with 14 bases matching TRBD2. The V segment lost 0 bases and the J segment 1 base; nucleotides outside the gene matches: 2. The CDR3 runs 17 residues. CDR1 and CDR2 from the germline V gene are SGHRS and YFSETQ. In DNA form, the CDR3 reads TGCGCCAGCAGCTTGGGACTAGCGGGAGGGCTCCAAGAGACCCAGTACTTC. As protein: CASSLGLAGGLQETQYF.

V gene TRBV19 combines with J gene TRBJ2-5; possibly TRBD1 for D (6 bases). V dropped 1 base and J dropped 2 bases, with 11 bases sitting between them. The CDR3 totals 15 residues. Germline loops: CDR1 LNHDA, CDR2 SQIVND (reference sequence). CDR3 DNA sequence: TGTGCCAGTAGTATAGTTAGGGGGTTACAAGAGACCCAGTACTTC. It encodes CASSIVRGLQETQYF.

The chain has TRBV5-1 and TRBJ2-3, with a possible D match to TRBD1 (5 bases). CDR1 SGHRS and CDR2 YFSETQ come from the germline V gene. Trimming cost V 0 bases and J 7 bases, with 15 bases left between them. The CDR3 contains 15 residues. CDR3: CASSLANQGPNTQYF. DNA for the CDR3: TGCGCCAGCAGCTTGGCCAACCAGGGCCCAAATACGCAGTATTTT.

V is TRBV7-9 and J is TRBJ2-7, with TRBD2 matching 9 bases. J gave up 6 bases and V 2 bases, and 8 bases lay outside the gene matches. The CDR3 loop spans 15 amino acids. The germline V gene encodes CDR1 SEHNR and CDR2 FQNEAQ (reference sequence). The CDR3 here is CASSLQSGRTVEQYF. The CDR3 coding sequence is TGTGCCAGCAGCTTACAAAGCGGGAGGACGGTCGAGCAGTACTTC.

This clone was seen more than once but under ten times. This same CDR3 is encoded by further DNA sequences in the sample. The chain uses TRBV7-2 and TRBJ1-5; tentative D call: TRBD1 (5 bases). The CDR3 consists of 15 residues. Looked up from germline, CDR1 is SGHTA and CDR2 is FQGNSA. Trimming left V 1 base short and J 0 bases short, with 7 bases between. The CDR3 coding sequence is TGTGCCAGCAGCTTAGGCGACAGTAGCAATCAGCCCCAGCATTTT. Protein: CASSLGDSSNQPQHF.

Here the CDR3 DNA reads TGTGCCACCAGCAGAGCAATTTTAGCCCAGCGGAGCACAGATACGCAGTATTTT. Translating gives CATSRAILAQRSTDTQYF. This rearrangement joins TRBV15 to TRBJ2-3; D might be TRBD2 (5 bases). Germline CDR1 reads LNHNV; CDR2 reads YYDKDF (reference sequence). The CDR3 covers 18 residues. The V gene lost 1 base and the J gene lost 0 bases, with 17 bases spanning the gap. Drawing the rest from reference TRBV15 and TRBJ2-3, the complete variable domain is DAMVIQNPRYQVTQFGKPVTLSCSQTLNHNVMYWYQQKSSQAPKLLFHYYDKDFNNEADTPDNFQSRRPNTSFCFLDIRSPGLGDTAMYLCATSRAILAQRSTDTQYFGPGTRLTVL.

The V gene is TRBV5-5, the J gene TRBJ1-1; D may be TRBD1 (5 bases). This CDR3 has 13 residues. Trimming pared 4 bases from V and 9 bases from J, leaving 16 bases between. Per the germline V gene, CDR1 is SGHKS and CDR2 is YYEKEE (reference sequence). Here the CDR3 reads CASSLGVGNQAFF. In nucleotides, the CDR3 is TGTGCCAGCAGCCTAGGGGTTGGGAACCAAGCTTTCTTT.

V is TRBV9 and J is TRBJ2-3, with D unclear. This CDR3 comprises 15 residues. Trimming pared 1 base from V and 3 bases from J, leaving 12 bases between. The germline CDR1 and CDR2 sequences are SGDLS and YYNGEE. Here the CDR3 DNA reads TGTGCCAGCAGCGTACTGTCCAGGTGGACAGATACGCAGTATTTT. As protein: CASSVLSRWTDTQYF.

The chain links TRBV30 to TRBJ1-2, with TRBD1 identical over 9 bases. Trimming removed 2 bases from V and 5 bases from J; junction bases left unmatched: 6. Germline values: CDR1 GTSNPN, CDR2 SVGIG (reference sequence). CDR3 size: 14 residues. In DNA, the CDR3 is TGTGCCTGGAGTAGCGCGGGACAGGGTTATGGCTACACCTTC. Amino acid sequence: CAWSSAGQGYGYTF.

The CDR3 coding sequence is TGTGCCAGCAGCGAGGGGGCCAGGGACTATGGCTACACCTTC. Protein: CASSEGARDYGYTF. The V call is TRBV3-1 (or the pseudogene TRBV3-2), the J call TRBJ1-2, with TRBD1 matching 7 bases. The CDR3 is 14 amino acids. J lost 3 bases, V lost 5 bases, and 6 bases had no gene match. The germline V gene encodes CDR1 LGHDT and CDR2 YNNKEL (reference sequence).

CDR3 sequence reads: CATSRVVGLAGVRNEQFF. Here the CDR3 DNA reads TGTGCCACCAGCAGAGTCGTAGGACTAGCGGGGGTGAGGAATGAGCAGTTCTTC. This chain joins TRBV15 and TRBJ2-1, with 13 bases matching TRBD2. CDR1 is LNHNV and CDR2 is YYDKDF in the germline V gene (reference sequence). The CDR3 runs to 18 residues. Losses at the gene ends were 1 base for V and 7 bases for J; bases not matched to a gene: 10.

CDR3 coding DNA: TGTGCCAGCAGATTCCAAGACAGGCCATCTGAAAAACTGTTTTTT. It encodes CASRFQDRPSEKLFF. This chain connects TRBV6-6 to TRBJ1-4; tentative D call: TRBD1 (6 bases). Germline V gene sequence: CDR1 MNHNY, CDR2 SVGAGI (reference sequence). This CDR3 has 15 amino acids. Trimming shortened V by 6 bases and J by 7 bases, and 18 bases separated the two germline ends.

The CDR3 nucleotides read TGTGCCAGCAGCCAAGATGGGAGGAGGAACGGGGAGCTGTTTTTT. This sequence encodes CASSQDGRRNGELFF. The genes are TRBV3-1 (or the pseudogene TRBV3-2) and TRBJ2-2; a possible D gene is TRBD2 (6 bases). Germline V gives CDR1 LGHDT, CDR2 YNNKEL (reference sequence). Trimming stripped 0 bases from V and 7 bases from J, with 12 bases between. CDR3 length: 15 amino acids.

The gene calls are TRBV27 and TRBJ2-7, with 7 positions matching TRBD1. Germline-derived CDR1 and CDR2 are MNHEY and SMNVEV (reference sequence). V dropped 6 bases and J dropped 2; count of bases not matched to a gene: 16. This CDR3 is 17 amino acids long. The CDR3 region is CASRGVVDGTVPYEQYF. DNA for the CDR3: TGTGCCAGCAGAGGGGTGGTTGATGGGACAGTTCCCTACGAGCAGTACTTC.

The CDR3 region has the DNA TGTGCTAGTGGATCCGGAACTAGCGGGAACCGGGAGCTGTTTTTT. Protein sequence: CASGSGTSGNRELFF. The J gene is TRBJ2-2, the V gene TRBV12-5, with 10 nucleotides matching TRBD2. V lost 6 bases, J lost 9 bases, and 10 bases stayed unmatched. Germline CDR1 is LGHNT and CDR2 is FRNRAP. This CDR3 comprises 15 residues. The whole variable domain, remainder taken from reference TRBV12-5 and TRBJ2-2, is DARVTQTPRHKVTEMGQEVTMRCQPILGHNTVFWYRQTMMQGLELLAYFRNRAPLDDSGMPKDRFSAEMPDATLATLKIQPSEPRDSAVYFCASGSGTSGNRELFFGEGSRLTVL.

V gene TRBV3-1 (or the pseudogene TRBV3-2) combines with J gene TRBJ2-7; no firm D call. This CDR3 is 13 amino acids long. V was pared by 8 bases and J by 2 bases, with 13 bases between. Germline V gene data show CDR1 as LGHDT and CDR2 as YNNKEL (reference sequence). The CDR3 spells CASSLAGPYEQYF. CDR3 sequence (DNA): TGTGCCAGCTCGCTTGCTGGGCCCTACGAGCAGTACTTC.

The gene calls are TRBV3-1 (or the pseudogene TRBV3-2) and TRBJ1-2, with 9 bases lining up with TRBD1. Unmatched junction bases numbered 8, after V lost 5 bases and J lost 7 bases. The CDR3 is 14 residues long. CDR1 and CDR2 (germline): LGHDT, YNNKEL (reference sequence). CDR3 nucleotide sequence: TGTGCCAGCAGCGAACCGGGACAGGGTCTTGGCTACACCTTC. The encoded protein is CASSEPGQGLGYTF.

This clone has just one count. The gene calls are TRBV11-2 and TRBJ2-7; 9 positions match TRBD1. CDR1 is SGHAT, CDR2 FQNNGV, per germline. Trimming at V came to 0 bases and at J to 0 bases, leaving 12 bases not matched to a gene. CDR3 size: 19 residues. Here the CDR3 reads CASSLDFRDRATSSYEQYF. CDR3 nucleotides: TGTGCCAGCAGCTTAGATTTCCGGGACAGGGCTACGAGCTCCTACGAGCAGTACTTC.

This clone was detected once. The chain carries TRBV30 and TRBJ2-7, with TRBD2 matching 7 bases. CDR3 length: 12 amino acids. Losses at the gene ends were 0 bases for V and 6 bases for J; bases not matched to a gene: 2. From germline, CDR1 is GTSNPN and CDR2 SVGIG (reference sequence). The CDR3 sequence: CAWSVGGPEQYF. As DNA, the CDR3 is TGTGCCTGGAGTGTGGGAGGGCCCGAGCAGTACTTC.

This rearrangement joins TRBV27 to TRBJ2-2, with 7 bases identical to TRBD1. The length of the CDR3 is 15 residues. The V and J ends lost 4 bases and 4 bases, in that order; junction bases with no gene match: 6. Germline CDR1 is MNHEY and CDR2 is SMNVEV (reference sequence). The CDR3 DNA sequence: TGTGCCAGCAGTTCGAGACAGGGTACCACCGGGGAGCTGTTTTTT. Translated: CASSSRQGTTGELFF.

This clone was counted between two and nine times. V and J are TRBV15 and TRBJ1-3, with D uncertain. Trimming took 0 bases from V and 2 from J, leaving 8 bases between them. This CDR3 comprises 15 residues. The germline CDR1 and CDR2 sequences are LNHNV and YYDKDF (reference sequence). The CDR3 DNA reads TGTGCCACCAGCAGAGATTCCAGAACTGGAAACACCATATATTTT. Encoded protein: CATSRDSRTGNTIYF.

The chain uses TRBV18 and TRBJ1-4; TRBD1 might be the D (5 bases). This CDR3 region has 16 residues. Germline CDR1 and CDR2: KGHSH and LQKENI. Trimming left V 3 bases short and J 4 bases short, with 15 bases between. The CDR3 bases are TGTGCCAGCTCACCTAAGCAGGGCCCGAATAATGAAAAACTGTTTTTT. It encodes CASSPKQGPNNEKLFF. The full variable domain, completed using reference TRBV18 and TRBJ1-4, is NAGVMQNPRHLVRRRGQEARLRCSPMKGHSHVYWYRQLPEEGLKFMVYLQKENIIDESGMPKERFSAEFPKEGPSILRIQQVVRGDSAAYFCASSPKQGPNNEKLFFGSGTQLSVL.

This clone was seen a handful of times. The gene calls are TRBV7-9 and TRBJ2-7; a possible D gene is TRBD2 (5 bases). The V end was cut by 1 base, the J end by 0 bases, with 10 bases between. Germline CDR1 and CDR2: SEHNR and FQNEAQ (reference sequence). The CDR3 runs 15 residues. The CDR3 nucleotides read TGTGCCAGCAGCTTAGGTTCAGCGGACTCCTACGAGCAGTACTTC. Its translation: CASSLGSADSYEQYF.

This clone has just one count. The chain carries TRBV18 and TRBJ1-1; 7 bases agree with TRBD1. V lost 5 bases and J lost 4; bases outside the gene matches: 4. CDR3 length equals 13 residues. Germline CDR1 and CDR2: KGHSH and LQKENI. The CDR3 DNA is TGTGCCAGCTCATCGTCAGGGGGCACTGAAGCTTTCTTT. Its translation: CASSSSGGTEAFF. The variable domain in full, completed from reference TRBV18 and TRBJ1-1, reads NAGVMQNPRHLVRRRGQEARLRCSPMKGHSHVYWYRQLPEEGLKFMVYLQKENIIDESGMPKERFSAEFPKEGPSILRIQQVVRGDSAAYFCASSSSGGTEAFFGQGTRLTVV.

The chain employs TRBV4-2 and TRBJ2-5, with 10 bases matching TRBD2. The CDR3 loop spans 16 amino acids. Per the germline V gene, CDR1 is LGHNA and CDR2 is YNFKEQ. After removal of 3 bases from V and 6 bases from J, the junction contained 10 bases not matched to a gene. The CDR3 region has the DNA TGTGCCAGCAGCCAGGTTAGCGGGGGGTACGCGCAGACCCAGTACTTC. Translation: CASSQVSGGYAQTQYF.

The chain has TRBV4-1 and TRBJ2-7, with D perhaps TRBD1 (5 bases). The CDR3 covers 13 residues. Germline CDR1 reads MGHRA; CDR2 reads YSYEKL. Between the trimmed V and J ends, which lost 4 bases and 1 base, there was a span of 8 bases. Written as DNA, the CDR3 is TGCGCCAGCAGCCGAGACAGATCCTACGAGCAGTACTTC. Translated: CASSRDRSYEQYF.